The 9 T cell receptor beta chains reported below all come from one sample, sequenced in a study of identical twins (dated by TCRdb to 2015 to 2016). Libraries came from 5' RACE. The data were produced on an Illumina HiSeq 2000. In-frame beta chains were kept once TCRdb had trimmed the public reads at Q25 with fastp and called clones with MiXCR. For every CDR3 protein sequence, its rows merge into one entry that carries the most common genes and DNA. The sample table records 700,000 or so distinct CDR3 sequences; less than 10% of these occur just once. The ten largest clones take up 0.85% to 1% of the sample. This sample also appeared in a second study, on yellow fever vaccine responses in identical twins.

Source material: PBMCs. The receptors originated from a woman between 18 and 29 years old in good health.

This clonotype was seen only a few times. This chain connects TRBV2 to TRBJ2-1; D might be TRBD2 (7 bases). This CDR3 region has 14 residues. CDR1 and CDR2 from the germline V gene are SNHLY and FYNNEI. Trimming took 10 bases from V and 8 from J, leaving 21 bases between them. Here the CDR3 DNA reads TGTGCCACCCTTTTGGGGGGGGCGACGGATGAGCAGTTCTTC. This translates into CATLLGGATDEQFF.

This clonotype was observed at least ten times. The chain carries TRBV7-9 and TRBJ1-1; perhaps TRBD1 as D (6 bases). CDR1 is SEHNR, CDR2 FQNEAQ, per germline (reference sequence). The germline V and J ends were trimmed by 5 bases and 3 bases, with 16 bases remaining between them. This CDR3 region has 15 residues. CDR3: CASSHLLGGDTEAFF. Here the CDR3 DNA reads TGTGCCAGCAGCCACCTCTTAGGGGGGGACACTGAAGCTTTCTTT.

V is TRBV27 and J is TRBJ2-7; 8 bases are a match to TRBD1. Germline V gene lookup returns CDR1 MNHEY and CDR2 SMNVEV (reference sequence). Losses at the gene ends were 5 bases for V and 5 bases for J; bases not matched to a gene: 8. The CDR3 is 14 residues long. CDR3 nucleotide sequence: TGTGCCAGCAGTCCGAGACAGGGGTCACACGAGCAGTACTTC. Translated, it gives CASSPRQGSHEQYF.

The chain joins TRBV20-1 to TRBJ2-1, with 8 bases matching TRBD1. Unmatched junction bases numbered 9, after V lost 6 bases and J lost 2 bases. The CDR3 is 15 amino acids. Germline loops: CDR1 DFQATT, CDR2 SNEGSKA (reference sequence). The DNA of the CDR3 is TGCAGTGCCAGGGATTGGACAGGGACCTACAATGAGCAGTTCTTC. This translates into CSARDWTGTYNEQFF.

This clonotype appeared many times. The chain recombines TRBV20-1 with TRBJ2-3; D is undetermined. The V end lost 4 bases, the J end lost 6 bases, and 14 bases lay between the germline ends. The CDR3 is made up of 13 amino acids. Germline-derived CDR1 and CDR2 are DFQATT and SNEGSKA (reference sequence). The CDR3 DNA is TGCAGTGCTATAGGTCTACCCACCGATACGCAGTATTTT. Translating gives CSAIGLPTDTQYF.

This clonotype was seen ten or more times. The gene calls are TRBV7-2 and TRBJ2-5, with TRBD1 identical over 10 bases. V was clipped by 5 bases and J by 5 bases; unmatched bases: 5. Germline V gene data show CDR1 as SGHTA and CDR2 as FQGNSA. CDR3 size: 14 residues. This CDR3 reads CASSPGGQGETQYF. CDR3 DNA sequence: TGTGCCAGCAGCCCGGGGGGACAGGGGGAGACCCAGTACTTC.

This clonotype was recorded at least ten times. The chain carries TRBV9 and TRBJ2-3, with D uncertain. Germline CDR1 SGDLS, CDR2 YYNGEE. V was shortened by 0 bases and J by 6 bases, with 5 bases between the two germline ends. The CDR3 runs 12 residues. The CDR3: CASSVADDTQYF. In DNA, the CDR3 is TGTGCCAGCAGCGTAGCGGATGATACGCAGTATTTT.

This clonotype has only a few counts. The chain has TRBV27 and TRBJ2-5; D is ambiguous. V was pared by 6 bases and J by 6 bases, with 17 bases between. Germline values: CDR1 MNHEY, CDR2 SMNVEV (reference sequence). The CDR3 is 14 amino acids. CDR3 amino acids: CASSLDWPPKTQYF. The CDR3 DNA is TGTGCCAGCAGCCTAGACTGGCCCCCGAAGACCCAGTACTTC.

This chain joins TRBV7-2 and TRBJ2-7; TRBD2 agrees at 8 bases. The CDR3 contains 16 residues. The J segment lost 3 bases and the V segment lost 1 base, leaving 8 bases of the junction unmatched. Looked up from germline, CDR1 is SGHTA and CDR2 is FQGNSA. The CDR3 DNA reads TGTGCCAGCAGCTTAGTGCGAGCGGGAGTTTTCTACGAGCAGTACTTC. Protein: CASSLVRAGVFYEQYF.